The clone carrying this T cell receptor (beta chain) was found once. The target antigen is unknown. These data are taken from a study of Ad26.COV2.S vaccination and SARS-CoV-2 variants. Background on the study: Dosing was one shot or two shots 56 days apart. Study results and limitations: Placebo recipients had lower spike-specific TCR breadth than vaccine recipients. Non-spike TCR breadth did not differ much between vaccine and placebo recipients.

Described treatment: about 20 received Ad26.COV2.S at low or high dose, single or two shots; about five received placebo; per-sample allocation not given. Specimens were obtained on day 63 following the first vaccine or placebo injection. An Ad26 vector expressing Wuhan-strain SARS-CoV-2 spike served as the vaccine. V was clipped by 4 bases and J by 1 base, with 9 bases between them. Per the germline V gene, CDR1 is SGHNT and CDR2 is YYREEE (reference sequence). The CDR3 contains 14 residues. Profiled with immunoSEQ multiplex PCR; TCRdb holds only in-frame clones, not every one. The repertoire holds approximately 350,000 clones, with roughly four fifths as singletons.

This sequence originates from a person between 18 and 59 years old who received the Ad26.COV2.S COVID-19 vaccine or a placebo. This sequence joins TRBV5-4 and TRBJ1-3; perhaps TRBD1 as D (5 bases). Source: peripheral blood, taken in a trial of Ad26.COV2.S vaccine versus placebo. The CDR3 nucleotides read TGTGCCAGCAGCCCGACAGTTTCTGGAAACACCATATATTTT. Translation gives CASSPTVSGNTIYF.